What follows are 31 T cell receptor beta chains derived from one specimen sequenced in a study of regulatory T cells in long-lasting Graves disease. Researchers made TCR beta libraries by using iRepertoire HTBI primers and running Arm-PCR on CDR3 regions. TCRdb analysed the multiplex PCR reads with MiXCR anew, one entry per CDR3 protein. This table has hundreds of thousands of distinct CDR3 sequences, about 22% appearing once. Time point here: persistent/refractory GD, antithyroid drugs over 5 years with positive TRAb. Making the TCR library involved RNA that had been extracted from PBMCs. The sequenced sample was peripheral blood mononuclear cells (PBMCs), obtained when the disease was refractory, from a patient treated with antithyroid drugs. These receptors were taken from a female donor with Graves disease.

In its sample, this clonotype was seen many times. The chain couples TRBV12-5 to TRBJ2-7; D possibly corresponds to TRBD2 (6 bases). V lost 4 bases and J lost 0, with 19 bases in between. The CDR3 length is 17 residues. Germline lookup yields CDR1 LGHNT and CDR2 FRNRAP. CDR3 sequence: CASGSASPLASSYEQYF. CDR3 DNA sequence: TGTGCTAGTGGTTCCGCCTCTCCCCTAGCGAGCTCCTACGAGCAGTACTTC.

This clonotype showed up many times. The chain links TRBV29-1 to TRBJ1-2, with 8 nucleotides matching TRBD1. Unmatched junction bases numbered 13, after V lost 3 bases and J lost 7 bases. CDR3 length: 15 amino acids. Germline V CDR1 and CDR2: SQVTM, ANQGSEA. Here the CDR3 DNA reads TGCAGCGTTGACCCAGGGGGCGCCGTTAAGTTTGGCTACACCTTC. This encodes CSVDPGGAVKFGYTF.

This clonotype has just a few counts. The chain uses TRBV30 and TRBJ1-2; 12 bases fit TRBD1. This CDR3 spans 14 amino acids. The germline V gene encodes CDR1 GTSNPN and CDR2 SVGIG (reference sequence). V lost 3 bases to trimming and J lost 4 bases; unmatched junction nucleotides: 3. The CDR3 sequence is CAWRGQGASYGYTF. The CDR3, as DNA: TGTGCCTGGAGGGGACAGGGGGCTAGCTATGGCTACACCTTC.

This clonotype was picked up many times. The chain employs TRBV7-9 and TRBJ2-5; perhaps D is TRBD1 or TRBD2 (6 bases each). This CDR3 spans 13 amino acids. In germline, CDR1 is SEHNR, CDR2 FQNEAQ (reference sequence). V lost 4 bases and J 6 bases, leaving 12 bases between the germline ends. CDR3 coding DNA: TGTGCCAGCAGCTCGGTTGGGGGGCAGACCCAGTACTTC. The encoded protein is CASSSVGGQTQYF. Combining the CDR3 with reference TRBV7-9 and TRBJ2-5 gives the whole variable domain DTGVSQNPRHKITKRGQNVTFRCDPISEHNRLYWYRQTLGQGPEFLTYFQNEAQLEKSRLLSDRFSAERPKGSFSTLEIQRTEQGDSAMYLCASSSVGGQTQYFGPGTRLLVL.

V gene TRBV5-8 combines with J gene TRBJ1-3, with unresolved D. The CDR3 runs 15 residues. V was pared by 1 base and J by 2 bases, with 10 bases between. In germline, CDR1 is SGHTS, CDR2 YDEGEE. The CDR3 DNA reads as TGTGCCAGCAGCTTGTCCCGGGAGGCTGGAAACACCATATATTTT. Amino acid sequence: CASSLSREAGNTIYF.

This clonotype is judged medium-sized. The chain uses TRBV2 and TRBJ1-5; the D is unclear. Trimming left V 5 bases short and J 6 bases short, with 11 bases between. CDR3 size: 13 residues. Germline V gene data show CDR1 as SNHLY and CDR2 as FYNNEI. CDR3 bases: TGTGCCAGCAGTTACGGCGAGGGTCAGCCCCAGCATTTT. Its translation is CASSYGEGQPQHF.

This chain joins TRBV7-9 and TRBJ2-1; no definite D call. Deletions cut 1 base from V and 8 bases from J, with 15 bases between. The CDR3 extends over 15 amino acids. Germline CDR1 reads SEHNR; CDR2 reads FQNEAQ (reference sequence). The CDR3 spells CASSLVDLVGDEQFF. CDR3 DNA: TGTGCCAGCAGCTTAGTAGACCTAGTGGGCGATGAGCAGTTCTTC.

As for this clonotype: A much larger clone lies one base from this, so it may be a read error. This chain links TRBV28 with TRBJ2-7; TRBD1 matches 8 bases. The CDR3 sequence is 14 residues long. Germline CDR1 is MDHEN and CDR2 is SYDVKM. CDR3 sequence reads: CVSSLSGGAVEQYF. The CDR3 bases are TGTGTCAGCAGTTTGTCAGGGGGCGCGGTAGAGCAGTACTTC.

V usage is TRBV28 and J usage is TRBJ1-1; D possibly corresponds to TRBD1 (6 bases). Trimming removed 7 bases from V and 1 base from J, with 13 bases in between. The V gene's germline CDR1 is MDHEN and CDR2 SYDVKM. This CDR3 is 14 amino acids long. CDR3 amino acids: CASTYVDRNTEAFF. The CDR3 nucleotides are TGTGCCAGCACCTACGTGGACAGGAACACTGAAGCTTTCTTT.

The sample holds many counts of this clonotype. The CDR3 loop reads CASSLTPGEMGTQYF. DNA of the CDR3: TGTGCCAGCAGCTTAACCCCGGGAGAAATGGGGACCCAGTACTTC. The chain carries TRBV7-2 and TRBJ2-5, with a tentative D call TRBD2 (6 bases). The CDR3 is 15 residues long. Germline CDR1 and CDR2: SGHTA and FQGNSA. V gave up 2 bases and J gave up 7 bases, with 17 bases separating them.

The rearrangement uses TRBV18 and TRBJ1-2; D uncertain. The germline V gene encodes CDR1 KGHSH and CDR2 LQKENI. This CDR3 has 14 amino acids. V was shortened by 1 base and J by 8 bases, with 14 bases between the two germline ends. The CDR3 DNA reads TGTGCCAGCTCACCACGGGCCGGGGAGGAGGGCTACACCTTC. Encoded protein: CASSPRAGEEGYTF.

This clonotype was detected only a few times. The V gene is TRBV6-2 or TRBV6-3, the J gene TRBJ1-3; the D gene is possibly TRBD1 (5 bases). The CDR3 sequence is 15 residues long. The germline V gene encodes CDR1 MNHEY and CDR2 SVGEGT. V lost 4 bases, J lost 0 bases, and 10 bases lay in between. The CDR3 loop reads CASSSRGHSGNTIYF. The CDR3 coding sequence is TGTGCCAGCAGTTCAAGGGGCCACTCTGGAAACACCATATATTTT.

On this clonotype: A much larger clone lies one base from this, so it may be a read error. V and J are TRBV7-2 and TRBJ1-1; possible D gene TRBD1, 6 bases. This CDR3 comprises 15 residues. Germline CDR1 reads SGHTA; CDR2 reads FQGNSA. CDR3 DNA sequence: TGTGCCAGCAGCTTCTTGGGGGACACTAACACTGAAACTTTCTTT. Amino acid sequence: CASSFLGDTNTETFF.

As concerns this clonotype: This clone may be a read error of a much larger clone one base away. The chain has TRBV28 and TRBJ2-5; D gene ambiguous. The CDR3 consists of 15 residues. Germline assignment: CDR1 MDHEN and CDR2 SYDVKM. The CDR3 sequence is CASSFSETYQGTQYF. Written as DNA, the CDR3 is TGTGCCAGCAGTTTTTCAGAGACGTACCAAGGGACCCAGTACTTC.

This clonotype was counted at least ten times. The CDR3 is CASTSGYTGELFF. In nucleotides, the CDR3 is TGTGCCAGCACTAGCGGGTACACCGGGGAGCTGTTTTTT. This rearrangement joins TRBV12-3 or TRBV12-4 to TRBJ2-2; TRBD2 matches at 8 bases. Trimming cost V 7 bases and J 3 bases; bases outside gene matches: 1. The CDR3 has 13 amino acids.

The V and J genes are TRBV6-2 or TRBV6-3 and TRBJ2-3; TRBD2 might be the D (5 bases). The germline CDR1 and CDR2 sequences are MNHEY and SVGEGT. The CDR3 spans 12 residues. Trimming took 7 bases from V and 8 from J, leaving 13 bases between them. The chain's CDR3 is CASTKGGGTQYF. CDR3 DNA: TGTGCCAGCACGAAAGGCGGAGGTACGCAGTATTTT.

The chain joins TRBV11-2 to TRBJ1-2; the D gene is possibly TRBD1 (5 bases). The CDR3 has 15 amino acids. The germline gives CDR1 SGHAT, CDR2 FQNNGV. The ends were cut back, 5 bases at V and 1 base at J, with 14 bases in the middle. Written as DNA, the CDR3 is TGTGCCAGCAGCGTAATAAAGACAGTTAACTATGGCTACACCTTC. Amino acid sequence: CASSVIKTVNYGYTF.

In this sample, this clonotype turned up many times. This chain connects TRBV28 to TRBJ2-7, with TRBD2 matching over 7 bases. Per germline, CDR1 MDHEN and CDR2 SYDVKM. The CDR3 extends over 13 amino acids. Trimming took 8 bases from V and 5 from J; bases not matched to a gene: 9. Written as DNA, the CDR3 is TGTGCCAGCGCGCGGGGCGGGAGCGACGAGCAGTACTTC. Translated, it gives CASARGGSDEQYF.

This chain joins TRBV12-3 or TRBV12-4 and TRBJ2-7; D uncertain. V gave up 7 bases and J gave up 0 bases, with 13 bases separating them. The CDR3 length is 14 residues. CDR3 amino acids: CASTVGPTSYEQYF. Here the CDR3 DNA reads TGTGCCAGCACCGTAGGACCTACCTCCTACGAGCAGTACTTC.

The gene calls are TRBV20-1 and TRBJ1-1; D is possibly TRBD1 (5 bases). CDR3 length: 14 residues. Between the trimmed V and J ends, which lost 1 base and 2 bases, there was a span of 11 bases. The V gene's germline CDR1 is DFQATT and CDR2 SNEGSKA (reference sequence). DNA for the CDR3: TGCAGTGCTAGAGCCGGGGCTCCTAACACTGAAGCTTTCTTT. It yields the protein CSARAGAPNTEAFF.

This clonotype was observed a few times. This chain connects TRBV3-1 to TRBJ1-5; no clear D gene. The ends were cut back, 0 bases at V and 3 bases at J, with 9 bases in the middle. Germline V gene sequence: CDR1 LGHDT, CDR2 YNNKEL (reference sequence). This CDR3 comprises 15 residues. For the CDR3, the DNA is TGTGCCAGCAGCCAAGATCCAGGAACCAATCAGCCCCAGCATTTT. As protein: CASSQDPGTNQPQHF.

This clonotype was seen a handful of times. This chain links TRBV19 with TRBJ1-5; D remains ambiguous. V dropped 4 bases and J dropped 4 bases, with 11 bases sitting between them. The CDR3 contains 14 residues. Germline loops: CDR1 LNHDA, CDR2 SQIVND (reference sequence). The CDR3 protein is CASSTQYGNQPQHF. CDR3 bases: TGTGCCAGTAGTACCCAGTATGGGAATCAGCCCCAGCATTTT.

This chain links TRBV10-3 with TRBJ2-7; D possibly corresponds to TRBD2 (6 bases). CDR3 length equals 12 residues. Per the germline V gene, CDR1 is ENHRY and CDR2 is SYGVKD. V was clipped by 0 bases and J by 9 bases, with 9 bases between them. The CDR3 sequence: CAISESLATQYF. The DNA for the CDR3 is TGTGCCATCAGTGAGTCACTAGCCACGCAGTACTTC.

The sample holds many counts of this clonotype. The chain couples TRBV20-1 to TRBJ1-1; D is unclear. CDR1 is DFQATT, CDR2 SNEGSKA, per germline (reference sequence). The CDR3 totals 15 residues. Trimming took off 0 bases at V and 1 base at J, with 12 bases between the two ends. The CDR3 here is CSARDPRSRNTEAFF. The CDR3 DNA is TGCAGTGCTAGAGATCCGAGGAGCCGGAACACTGAAGCTTTCTTT.

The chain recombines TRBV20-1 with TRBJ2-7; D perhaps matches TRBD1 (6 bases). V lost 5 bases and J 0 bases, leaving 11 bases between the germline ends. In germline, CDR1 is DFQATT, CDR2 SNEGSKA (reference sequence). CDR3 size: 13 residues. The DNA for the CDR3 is TGCAGTGCTCTTGGACAGAGCTCCTACGAGCAGTACTTC. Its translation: CSALGQSSYEQYF.

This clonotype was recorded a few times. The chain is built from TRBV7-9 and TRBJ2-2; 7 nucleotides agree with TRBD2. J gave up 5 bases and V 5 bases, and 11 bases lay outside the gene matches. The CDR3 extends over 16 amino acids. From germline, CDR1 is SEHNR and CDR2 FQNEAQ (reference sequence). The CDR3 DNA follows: TGTGCCAGCAGCCCCTTTGGCGGGAGAAGAACCGGGGAGCTGTTTTTT. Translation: CASSPFGGRRTGELFF.

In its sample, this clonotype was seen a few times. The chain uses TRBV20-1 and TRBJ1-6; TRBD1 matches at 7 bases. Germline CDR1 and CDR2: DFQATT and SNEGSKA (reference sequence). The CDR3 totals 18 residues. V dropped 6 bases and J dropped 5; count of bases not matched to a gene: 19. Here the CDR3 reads CSADYMVDRELNNSPLHF. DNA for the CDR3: TGCAGTGCCGACTACATGGTAGACAGGGAATTGAATAATTCACCCCTCCACTTT.

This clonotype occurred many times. The DNA of the CDR3 is TGTGCCAGCAGCCTAAGTCAAGGGAACGAGCAGTACTTC. Encoded protein: CASSLSQGNEQYF. This sequence joins TRBV28 and TRBJ2-7; D remains unclear. Trimming took off 6 bases at V and 5 bases at J, with 14 bases between the two ends. The CDR3 is 13 residues long. Germline V gives CDR1 MDHEN, CDR2 SYDVKM. Using reference TRBV28 and TRBJ2-7 for the parts outside the CDR3, the full variable domain is DVKVTQSSRYLVKRTGEKVFLECVQDMDHENMFWYRQDPGLGLRLIYFSYDVKMKEKGDIPEGYSVSREKKERFSLILESASTNQTSMYLCASSLSQGNEQYFGPGTRLTVT.

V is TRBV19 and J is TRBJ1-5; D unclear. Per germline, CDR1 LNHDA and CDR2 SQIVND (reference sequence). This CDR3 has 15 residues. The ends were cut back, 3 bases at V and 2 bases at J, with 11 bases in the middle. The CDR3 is CASSIMREGNQPQHF. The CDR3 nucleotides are TGTGCCAGTAGTATCATGAGGGAGGGCAATCAGCCCCAGCATTTT.

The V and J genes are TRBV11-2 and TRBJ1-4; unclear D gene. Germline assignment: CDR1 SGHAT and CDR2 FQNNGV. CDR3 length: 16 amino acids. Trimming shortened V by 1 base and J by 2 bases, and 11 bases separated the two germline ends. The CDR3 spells CASSLGLGRTNEKLFF. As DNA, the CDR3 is TGTGCCAGCAGCTTAGGTTTGGGCAGGACTAATGAAAAACTGTTTTTT.

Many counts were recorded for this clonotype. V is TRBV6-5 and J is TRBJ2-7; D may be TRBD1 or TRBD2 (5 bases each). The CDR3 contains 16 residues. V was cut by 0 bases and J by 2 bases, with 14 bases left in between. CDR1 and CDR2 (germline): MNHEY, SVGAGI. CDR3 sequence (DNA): TGTGCCAGCAGTTACTCTCGAGGGGTAGGACCCTACGAGCAGTACTTC. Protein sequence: CASSYSRGVGPYEQYF.